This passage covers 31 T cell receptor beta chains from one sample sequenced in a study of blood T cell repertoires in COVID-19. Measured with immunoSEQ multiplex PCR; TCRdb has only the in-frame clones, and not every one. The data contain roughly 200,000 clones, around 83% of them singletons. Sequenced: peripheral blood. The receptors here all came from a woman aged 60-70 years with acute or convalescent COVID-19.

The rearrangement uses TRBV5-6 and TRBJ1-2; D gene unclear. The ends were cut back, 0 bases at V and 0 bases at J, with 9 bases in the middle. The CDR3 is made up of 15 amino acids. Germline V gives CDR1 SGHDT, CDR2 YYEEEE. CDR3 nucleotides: TGTGCCAGCAGCTTGGCGCCCTCAGCTAACTATGGCTACACCTTC. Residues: CASSLAPSANYGYTF.

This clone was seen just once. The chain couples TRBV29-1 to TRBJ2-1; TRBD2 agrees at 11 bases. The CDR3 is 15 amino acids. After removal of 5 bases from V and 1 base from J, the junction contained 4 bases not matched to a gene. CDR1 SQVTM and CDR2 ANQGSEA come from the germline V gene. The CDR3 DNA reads TGCAGCGTTCTTAGGACTAGCGGGTCCTACAATGAGCAGTTCTTC. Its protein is CSVLRTSGSYNEQFF.

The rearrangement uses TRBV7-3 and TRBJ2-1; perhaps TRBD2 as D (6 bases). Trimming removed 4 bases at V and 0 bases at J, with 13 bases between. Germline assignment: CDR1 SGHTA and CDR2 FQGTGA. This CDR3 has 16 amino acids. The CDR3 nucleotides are TGTGCCAGCAGCTCTTTTAGCGGAGTCTCCTACAATGAGCAGTTCTTC. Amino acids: CASSSFSGVSYNEQFF. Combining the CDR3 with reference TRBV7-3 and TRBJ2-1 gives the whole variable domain GAGVSQTPSNKVTEKGKYVELRCDPISGHTALYWYRQSLGQGPEFLIYFQGTGAADDSGLPNDRFFAVRPEGSVSTLKIQRTERGDSAVYLCASSSFSGVSYNEQFFGPGTRLTVL.

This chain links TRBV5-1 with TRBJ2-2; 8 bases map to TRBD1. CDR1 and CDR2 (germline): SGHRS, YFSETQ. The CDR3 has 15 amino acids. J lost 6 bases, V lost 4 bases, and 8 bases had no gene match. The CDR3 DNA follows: TGCGCCAGCAGCCAAGGACAGGGTCTGGCCGGGGAGCTGTTTTTT. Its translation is CASSQGQGLAGELFF.

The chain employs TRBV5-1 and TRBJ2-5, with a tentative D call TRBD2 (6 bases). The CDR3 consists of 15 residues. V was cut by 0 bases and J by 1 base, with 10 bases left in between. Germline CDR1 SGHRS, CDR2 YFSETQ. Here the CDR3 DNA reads TGCGCCAGCAGCTTGGGGACTACACTCCAAGAGACCCAGTACTTC. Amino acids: CASSLGTTLQETQYF. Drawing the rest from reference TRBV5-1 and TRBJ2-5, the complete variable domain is KAGVTQTPRYLIKTRGQQVTLSCSPISGHRSVSWYQQTPGQGLQFLFEYFSETQRNKGNFPGRFSGRQFSNSRSEMNVSTLELGDSALYLCASSLGTTLQETQYFGPGTRLLVL.

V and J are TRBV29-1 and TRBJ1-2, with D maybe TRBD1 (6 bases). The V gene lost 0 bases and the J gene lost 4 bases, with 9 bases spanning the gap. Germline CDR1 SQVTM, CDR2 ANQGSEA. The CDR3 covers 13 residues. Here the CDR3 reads CSVEEGAGYGYTF. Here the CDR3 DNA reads TGCAGCGTTGAAGAGGGGGCTGGCTATGGCTACACCTTC.

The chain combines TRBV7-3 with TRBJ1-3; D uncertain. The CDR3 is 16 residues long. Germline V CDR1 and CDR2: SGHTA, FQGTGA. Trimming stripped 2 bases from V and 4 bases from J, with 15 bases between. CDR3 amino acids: CASSLGGRGTGNTIYF. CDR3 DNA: TGTGCCAGCAGCTTAGGAGGGCGGGGTACAGGAAACACCATATATTTT. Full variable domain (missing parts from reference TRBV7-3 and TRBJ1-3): GAGVSQTPSNKVTEKGKYVELRCDPISGHTALYWYRQSLGQGPEFLIYFQGTGAADDSGLPNDRFFAVRPEGSVSTLKIQRTERGDSAVYLCASSLGGRGTGNTIYFGEGSWLTVV.

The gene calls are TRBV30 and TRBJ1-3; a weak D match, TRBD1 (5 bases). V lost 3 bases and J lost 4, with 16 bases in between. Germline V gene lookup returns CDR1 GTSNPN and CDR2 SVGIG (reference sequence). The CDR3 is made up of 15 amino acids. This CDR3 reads CAWSRDSGQGNTIYF. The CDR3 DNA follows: TGTGCCTGGAGCCGAGACAGTGGCCAGGGAAACACCATATATTTT. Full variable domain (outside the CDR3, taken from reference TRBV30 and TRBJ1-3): SQTIHQWPATLVQPVGSPLSLECTVEGTSNPNLYWYRQAAGRGLQLLFYSVGIGQISSEVPQNLSASRPQDRQFILSSKKLLLSDSGFYLCAWSRDSGQGNTIYFGEGSWLTVV.

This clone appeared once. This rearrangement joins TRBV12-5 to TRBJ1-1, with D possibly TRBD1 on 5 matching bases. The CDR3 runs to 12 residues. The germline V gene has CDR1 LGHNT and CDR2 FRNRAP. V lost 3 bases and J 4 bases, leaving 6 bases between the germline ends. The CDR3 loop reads CASGLRGTEAFF. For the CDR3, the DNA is TGTGCTAGTGGTTTAAGGGGCACTGAAGCTTTCTTT.

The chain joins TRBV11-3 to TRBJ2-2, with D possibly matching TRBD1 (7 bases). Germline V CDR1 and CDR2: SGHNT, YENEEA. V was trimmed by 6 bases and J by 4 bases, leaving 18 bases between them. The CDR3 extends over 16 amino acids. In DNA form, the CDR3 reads TGTGCCAGCAGTACCGGAGGGGGCAGGGGCACCGGGGAGCTGTTTTTT. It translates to CASSTGGGRGTGELFF.

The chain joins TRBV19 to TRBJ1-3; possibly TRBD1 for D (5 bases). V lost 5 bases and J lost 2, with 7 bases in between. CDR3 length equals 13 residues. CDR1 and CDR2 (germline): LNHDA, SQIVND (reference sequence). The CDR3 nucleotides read TGTGCCAGTAGTGCCAGGGCTGGAAACACCATATATTTT. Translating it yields CASSARAGNTIYF.

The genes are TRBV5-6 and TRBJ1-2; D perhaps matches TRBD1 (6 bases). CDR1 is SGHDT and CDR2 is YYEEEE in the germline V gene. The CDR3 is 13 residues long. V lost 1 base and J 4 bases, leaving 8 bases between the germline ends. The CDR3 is CASSLLGAYGYTF. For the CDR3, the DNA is TGTGCCAGCAGCTTGCTGGGGGCCTATGGCTACACCTTC.

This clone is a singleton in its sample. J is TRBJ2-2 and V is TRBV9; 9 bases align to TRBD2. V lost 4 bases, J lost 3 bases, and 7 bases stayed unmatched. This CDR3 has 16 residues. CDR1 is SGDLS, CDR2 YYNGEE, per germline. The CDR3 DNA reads TGTGCCAGCAGCTTACAGACTAGCGGATACACCGGGGAGCTGTTTTTT. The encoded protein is CASSLQTSGYTGELFF.

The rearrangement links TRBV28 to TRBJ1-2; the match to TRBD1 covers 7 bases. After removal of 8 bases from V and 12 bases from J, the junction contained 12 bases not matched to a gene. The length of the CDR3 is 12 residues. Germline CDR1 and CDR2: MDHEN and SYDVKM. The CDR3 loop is CASRRVTGLNTF. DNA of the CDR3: TGTGCCAGCCGAAGGGTGACAGGGCTGAACACCTTC.

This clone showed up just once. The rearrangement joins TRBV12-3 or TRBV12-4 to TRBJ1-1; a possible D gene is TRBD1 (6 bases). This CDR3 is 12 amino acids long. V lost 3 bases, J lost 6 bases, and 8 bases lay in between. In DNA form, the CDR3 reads TGTGCCAGCAGTTTTTCAGGGGCTGAAGCTTTCTTT. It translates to CASSFSGAEAFF.

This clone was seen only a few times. The CDR3 region has the DNA TGTGCCAGCAGTTTATCGACCGGGAGTGATTACGAGCAGTACTTC. Protein: CASSLSTGSDYEQYF. The chain employs TRBV27 and TRBJ2-7; D is possibly TRBD2 (6 bases). Trimming took 0 bases from V and 4 from J, leaving 13 bases between them. CDR1 is MNHEY, CDR2 SMNVEV, per germline (reference sequence). This CDR3 contains 15 residues.

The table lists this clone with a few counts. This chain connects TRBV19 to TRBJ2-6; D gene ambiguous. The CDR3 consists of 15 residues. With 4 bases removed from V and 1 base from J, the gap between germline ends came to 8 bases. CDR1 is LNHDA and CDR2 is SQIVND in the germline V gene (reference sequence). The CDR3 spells CASSTTRSGANVLTF. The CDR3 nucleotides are TGTGCCAGTAGTACCACTCGATCTGGGGCCAACGTCCTGACTTTC.

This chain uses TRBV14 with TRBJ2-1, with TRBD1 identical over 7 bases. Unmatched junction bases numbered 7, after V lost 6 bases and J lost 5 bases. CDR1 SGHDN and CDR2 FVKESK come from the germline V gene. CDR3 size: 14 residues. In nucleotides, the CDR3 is TGTGCCAGCAGGAGACAGGGTCGGGACAATGAGCAGTTCTTC. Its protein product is CASRRQGRDNEQFF.

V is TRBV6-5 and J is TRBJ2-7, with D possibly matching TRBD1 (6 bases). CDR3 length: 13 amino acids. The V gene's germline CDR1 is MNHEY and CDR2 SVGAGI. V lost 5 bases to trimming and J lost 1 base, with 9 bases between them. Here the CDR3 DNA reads TGTGCCAGCAGTCAGACAGGATCCTACGAGCAGTACGTC. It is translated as CASSQTGSYEQYV.

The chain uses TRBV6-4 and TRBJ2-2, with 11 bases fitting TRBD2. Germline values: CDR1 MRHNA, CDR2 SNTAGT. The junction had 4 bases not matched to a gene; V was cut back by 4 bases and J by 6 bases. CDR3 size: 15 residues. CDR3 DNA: TGTGCCAGCAGTGCGCTAGCGGGAGGCCCCGGGGAGCTGTTTTTT. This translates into CASSALAGGPGELFF.

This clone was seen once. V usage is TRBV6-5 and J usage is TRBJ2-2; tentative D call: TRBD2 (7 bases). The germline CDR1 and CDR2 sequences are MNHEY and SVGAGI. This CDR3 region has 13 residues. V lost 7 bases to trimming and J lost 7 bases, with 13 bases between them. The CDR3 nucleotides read TGTGCCAGCAAAGTTAGGGGGGGCGGGGAGCTGTTTTTT. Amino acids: CASKVRGGGELFF.

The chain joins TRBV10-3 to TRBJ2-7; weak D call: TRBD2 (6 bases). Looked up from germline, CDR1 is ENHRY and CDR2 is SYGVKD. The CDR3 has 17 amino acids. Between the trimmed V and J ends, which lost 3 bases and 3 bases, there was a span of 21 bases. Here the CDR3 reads CAISDAFKEGTRYEQYF. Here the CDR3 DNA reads TGTGCCATCAGTGACGCCTTTAAGGAGGGAACCCGCTACGAGCAGTACTTC.

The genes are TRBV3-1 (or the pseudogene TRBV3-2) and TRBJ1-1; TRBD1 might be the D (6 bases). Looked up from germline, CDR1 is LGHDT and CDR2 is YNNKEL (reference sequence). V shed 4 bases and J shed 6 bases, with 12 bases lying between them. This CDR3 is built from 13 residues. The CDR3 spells CASSPRGGAEAFF. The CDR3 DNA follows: TGTGCCAGCAGCCCTAGGGGGGGGGCTGAAGCTTTCTTT.

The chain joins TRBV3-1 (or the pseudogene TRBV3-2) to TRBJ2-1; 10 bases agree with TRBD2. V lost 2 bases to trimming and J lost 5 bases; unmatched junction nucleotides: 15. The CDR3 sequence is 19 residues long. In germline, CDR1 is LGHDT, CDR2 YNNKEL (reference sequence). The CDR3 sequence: CASSQLGSSGSGGHNEQFF. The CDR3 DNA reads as TGTGCCAGCAGCCAACTTGGGTCTAGCGGGAGCGGCGGGCACAATGAGCAGTTCTTC.

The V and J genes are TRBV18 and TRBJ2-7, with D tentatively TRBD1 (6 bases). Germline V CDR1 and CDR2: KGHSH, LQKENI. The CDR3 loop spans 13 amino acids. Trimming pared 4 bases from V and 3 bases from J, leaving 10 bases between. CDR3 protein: CASSQTGIYEQYV. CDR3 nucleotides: TGTGCCAGCTCACAGACAGGAATCTACGAGCAGTACGTC.

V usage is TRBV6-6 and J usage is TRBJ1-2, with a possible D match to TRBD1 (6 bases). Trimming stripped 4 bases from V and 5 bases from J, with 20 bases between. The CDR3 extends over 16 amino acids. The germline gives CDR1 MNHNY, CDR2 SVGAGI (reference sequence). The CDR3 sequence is CASSSAPGQDQYGYTF. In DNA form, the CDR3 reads TGTGCCAGCAGTTCGGCCCCGGGACAAGACCAATATGGCTACACCTTC.

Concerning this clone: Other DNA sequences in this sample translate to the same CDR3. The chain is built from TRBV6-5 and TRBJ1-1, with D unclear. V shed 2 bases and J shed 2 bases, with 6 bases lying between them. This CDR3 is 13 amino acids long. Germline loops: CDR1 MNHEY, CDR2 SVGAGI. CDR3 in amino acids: CASSYPGNTEAFF. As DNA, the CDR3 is TGTGCCAGCAGTTACCCCGGTAACACTGAAGCTTTCTTT.

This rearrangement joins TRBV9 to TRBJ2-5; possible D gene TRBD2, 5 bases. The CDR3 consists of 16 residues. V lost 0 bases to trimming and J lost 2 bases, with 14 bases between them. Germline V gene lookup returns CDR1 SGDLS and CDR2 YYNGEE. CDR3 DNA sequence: TGTGCCAGCAGCGTAGTTTCGAGGACTTTGCAAGAGACCCAGTACTTC. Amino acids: CASSVVSRTLQETQYF.

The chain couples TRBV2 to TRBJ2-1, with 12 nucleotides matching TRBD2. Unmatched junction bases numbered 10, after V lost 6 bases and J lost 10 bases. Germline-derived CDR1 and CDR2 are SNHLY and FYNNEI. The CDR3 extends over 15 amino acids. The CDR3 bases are TGTGCCAGCAGGAGACTAGCGGGAGCAGCAGGGGAGCAGTTCTTC. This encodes CASRRLAGAAGEQFF.

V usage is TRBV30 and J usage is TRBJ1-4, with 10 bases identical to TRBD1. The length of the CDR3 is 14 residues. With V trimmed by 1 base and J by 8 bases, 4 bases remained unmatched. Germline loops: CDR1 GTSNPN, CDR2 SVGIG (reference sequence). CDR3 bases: TGTGCCTGGAGTGGGGGGACAGGGGTAGAAAAACTGTTTTTT. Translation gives CAWSGGTGVEKLFF.

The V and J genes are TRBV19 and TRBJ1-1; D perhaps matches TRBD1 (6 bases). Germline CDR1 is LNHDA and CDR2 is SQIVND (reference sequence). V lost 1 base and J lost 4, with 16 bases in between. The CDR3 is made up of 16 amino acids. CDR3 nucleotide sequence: TGTGCCAGTAGTATAGGTGGACAGCATAGCCCCACTGAAGCTTTCTTT. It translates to CASSIGGQHSPTEAFF.